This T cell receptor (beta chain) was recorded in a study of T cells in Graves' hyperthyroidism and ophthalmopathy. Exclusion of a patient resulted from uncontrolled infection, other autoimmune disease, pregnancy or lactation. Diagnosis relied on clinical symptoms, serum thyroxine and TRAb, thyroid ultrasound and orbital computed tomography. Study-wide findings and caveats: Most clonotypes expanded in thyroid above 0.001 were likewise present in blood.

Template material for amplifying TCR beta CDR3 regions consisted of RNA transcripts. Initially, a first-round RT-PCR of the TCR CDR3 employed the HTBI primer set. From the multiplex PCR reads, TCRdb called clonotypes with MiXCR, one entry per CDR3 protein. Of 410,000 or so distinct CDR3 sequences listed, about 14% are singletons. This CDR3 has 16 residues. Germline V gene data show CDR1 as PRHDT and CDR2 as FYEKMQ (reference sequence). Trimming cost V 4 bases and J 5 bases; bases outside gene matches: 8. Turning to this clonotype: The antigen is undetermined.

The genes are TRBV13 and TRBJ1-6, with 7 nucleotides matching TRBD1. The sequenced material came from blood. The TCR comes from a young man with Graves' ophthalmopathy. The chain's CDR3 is CASSSWRQGDNSPLHF. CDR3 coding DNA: TGTGCCAGCAGCTCATGGAGACAGGGAGATAATTCACCCCTCCACTTT.